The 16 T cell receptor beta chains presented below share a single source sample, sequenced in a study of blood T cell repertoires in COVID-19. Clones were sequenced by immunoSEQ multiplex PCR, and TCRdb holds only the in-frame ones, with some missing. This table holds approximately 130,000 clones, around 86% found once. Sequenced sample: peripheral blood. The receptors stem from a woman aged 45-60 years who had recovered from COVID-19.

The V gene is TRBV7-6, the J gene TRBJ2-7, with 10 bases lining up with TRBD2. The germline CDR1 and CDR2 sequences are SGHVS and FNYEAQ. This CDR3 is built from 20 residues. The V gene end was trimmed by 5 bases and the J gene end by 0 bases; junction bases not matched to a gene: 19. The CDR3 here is CASSPKPLAGAHQISYEQYF. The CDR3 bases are TGTGCCAGCAGCCCCAAACCTCTAGCGGGAGCCCACCAAATCTCCTACGAGCAGTACTTC.

The CDR3 sequence: CASSARQGNTEAFF. The CDR3 bases are TGTGCCAGCAGTGCCCGACAGGGAAACACTGAAGCTTTCTTT. The rearrangement joins TRBV27 to TRBJ1-1, with TRBD1 identical over 7 bases. The CDR3 runs to 14 residues. V shed 5 bases, J shed 2 bases, and the junction held 5 bases outside the gene matches. Germline V gives CDR1 MNHEY, CDR2 SMNVEV (reference sequence).

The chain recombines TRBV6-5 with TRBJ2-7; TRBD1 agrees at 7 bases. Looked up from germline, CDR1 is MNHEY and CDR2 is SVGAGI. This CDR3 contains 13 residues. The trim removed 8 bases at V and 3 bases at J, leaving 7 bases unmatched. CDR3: CASCDRVGYEQYF. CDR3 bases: TGTGCCAGCTGCGACAGGGTAGGCTACGAGCAGTACTTC.

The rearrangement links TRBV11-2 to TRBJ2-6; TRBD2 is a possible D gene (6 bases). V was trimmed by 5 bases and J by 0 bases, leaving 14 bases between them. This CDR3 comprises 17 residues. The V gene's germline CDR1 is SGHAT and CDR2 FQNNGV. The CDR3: CASSPFAGSSGANVLTF. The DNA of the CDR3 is TGTGCCAGCAGCCCATTCGCGGGAAGCTCTGGGGCCAACGTCCTGACTTTC.

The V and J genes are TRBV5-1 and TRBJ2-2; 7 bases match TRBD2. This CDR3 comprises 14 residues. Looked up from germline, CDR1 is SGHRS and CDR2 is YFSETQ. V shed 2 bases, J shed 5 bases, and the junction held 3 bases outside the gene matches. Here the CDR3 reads CASSFAGETGELFF. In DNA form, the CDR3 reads TGCGCCAGCAGCTTCGCGGGAGAAACCGGGGAGCTGTTTTTT.

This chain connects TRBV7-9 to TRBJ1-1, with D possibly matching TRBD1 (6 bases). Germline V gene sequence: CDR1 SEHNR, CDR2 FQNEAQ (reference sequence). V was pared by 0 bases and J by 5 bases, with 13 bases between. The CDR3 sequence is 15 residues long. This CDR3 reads CASSLAEVQGTEAFF. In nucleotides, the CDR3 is TGTGCCAGCAGCTTAGCGGAGGTACAGGGAACTGAAGCTTTCTTT.

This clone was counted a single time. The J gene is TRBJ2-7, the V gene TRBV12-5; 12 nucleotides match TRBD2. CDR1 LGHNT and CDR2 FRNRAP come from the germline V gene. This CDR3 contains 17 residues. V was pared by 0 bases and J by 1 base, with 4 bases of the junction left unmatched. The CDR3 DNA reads TGTGCTAGTGGTTTGGTACTAGCGGGGGGAAATTCCTACGAGCAGTACTTC. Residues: CASGLVLAGGNSYEQYF.

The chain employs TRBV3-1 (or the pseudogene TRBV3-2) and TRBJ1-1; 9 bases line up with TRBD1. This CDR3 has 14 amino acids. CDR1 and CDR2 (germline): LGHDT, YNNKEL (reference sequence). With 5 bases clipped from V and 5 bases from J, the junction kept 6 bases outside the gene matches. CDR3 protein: CASSYRTGVTEAFF. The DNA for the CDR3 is TGTGCCAGCAGCTACCGGACAGGGGTGACTGAAGCTTTCTTT.

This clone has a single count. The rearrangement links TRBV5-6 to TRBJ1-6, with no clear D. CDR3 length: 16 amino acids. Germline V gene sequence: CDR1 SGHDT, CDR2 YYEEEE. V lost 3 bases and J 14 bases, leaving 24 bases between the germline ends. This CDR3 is CASSSSGPLGKRALHF. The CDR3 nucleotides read TGTGCCAGCAGCTCGTCCGGACCTCTGGGGAAGCGGGCCCTCCACTTT.

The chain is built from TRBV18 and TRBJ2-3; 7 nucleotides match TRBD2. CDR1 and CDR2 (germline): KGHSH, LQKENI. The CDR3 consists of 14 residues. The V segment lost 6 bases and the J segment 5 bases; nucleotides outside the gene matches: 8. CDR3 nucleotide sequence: TGTGCCAGCTCGCACGCGGGGGAGGAAGATACGCAGTATTTT. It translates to CASSHAGEEDTQYF.

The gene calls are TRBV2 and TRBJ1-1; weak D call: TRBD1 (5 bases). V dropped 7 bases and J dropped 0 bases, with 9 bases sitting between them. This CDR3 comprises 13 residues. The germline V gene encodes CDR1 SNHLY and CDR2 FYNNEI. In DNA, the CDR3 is TGTGCCAGCATAGACAGCTTGAACACTGAAGCTTTCTTT. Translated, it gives CASIDSLNTEAFF.

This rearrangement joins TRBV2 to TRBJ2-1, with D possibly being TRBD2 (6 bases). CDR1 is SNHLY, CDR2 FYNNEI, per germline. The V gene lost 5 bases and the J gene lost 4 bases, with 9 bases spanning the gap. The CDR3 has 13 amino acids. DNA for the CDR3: TGTGCCAGCAGTCCCGGACTATACAATGAGCAGTTCTTC. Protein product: CASSPGLYNEQFF. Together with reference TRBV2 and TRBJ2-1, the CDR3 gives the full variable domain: EPEVTQTPSHQVTQMGQEVILRCVPISNHLYFYWYRQILGQKVEFLVSFYNNEISEKSEIFDDQFSVERPDGSNFTLKIRSTKLEDSAMYFCASSPGLYNEQFFGPGTRLTVL.

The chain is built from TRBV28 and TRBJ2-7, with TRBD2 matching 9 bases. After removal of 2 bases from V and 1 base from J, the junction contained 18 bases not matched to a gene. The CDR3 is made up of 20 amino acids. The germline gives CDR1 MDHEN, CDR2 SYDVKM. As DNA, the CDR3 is TGTGCCAGCAGTTTAATTAGACCACCTTCCAGACTAGCGGTTTCCTACGAGCAGTACTTC. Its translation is CASSLIRPPSRLAVSYEQYF.

The CDR3 region is CASSPQGGPNEKLFF. DNA for the CDR3: TGTGCCAGCTCACCACAGGGAGGGCCAAATGAAAAACTGTTTTTT. The J gene is TRBJ1-4, the V gene TRBV18; D not certain. The germline gives CDR1 KGHSH, CDR2 LQKENI. With 1 base removed from V and 5 bases from J, the gap between germline ends came to 11 bases. The CDR3 totals 15 residues.

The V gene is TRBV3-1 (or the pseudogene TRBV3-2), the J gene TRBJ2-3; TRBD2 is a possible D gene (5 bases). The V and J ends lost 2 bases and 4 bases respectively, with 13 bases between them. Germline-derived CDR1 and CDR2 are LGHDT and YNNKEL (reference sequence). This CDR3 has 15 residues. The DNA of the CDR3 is TGTGCCAGCAGCCAAACCCAGAGGGTAGCAGATACGCAGTATTTT. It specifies CASSQTQRVADTQYF.

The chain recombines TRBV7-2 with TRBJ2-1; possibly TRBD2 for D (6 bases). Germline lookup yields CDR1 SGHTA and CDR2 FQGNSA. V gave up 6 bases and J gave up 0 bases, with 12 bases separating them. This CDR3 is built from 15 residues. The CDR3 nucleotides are TGTGCCAGCAGAAAAGAGCGGGTCTCCTACAATGAGCAGTTCTTC. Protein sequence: CASRKERVSYNEQFF.